The 32 T cell receptor beta chains presented below share a single source sample, sequenced in a study of blood T cell repertoires in COVID-19. Only in-frame clones appear in the TCRdb table, and some are missing; sequencing was by immunoSEQ multiplex PCR. The sample has about 520,000 clones, 75% to 90% seen once. Source material: peripheral blood. Every receptor here comes from a human donor in a cohort sampled during active COVID-19.

The chain recombines TRBV20-1 with TRBJ2-1, with D tentatively TRBD2 (5 bases). Trimming removed 3 bases at V and 2 bases at J, with 14 bases between. The CDR3 runs 15 residues. Germline values: CDR1 DFQATT, CDR2 SNEGSKA (reference sequence). The chain's CDR3 is CSASSLAGAYNEQFF. The CDR3 nucleotides read TGCAGTGCTAGTAGCCTAGCTGGAGCCTACAATGAGCAGTTCTTC.

The chain joins TRBV24-1 to TRBJ1-5, with TRBD1 identical over 7 bases. Trimming took 3 bases from V and 5 from J; bases not matched to a gene: 12. Germline V gene sequence: CDR1 KGHDR, CDR2 SFDVKD. This CDR3 spans 17 amino acids. CDR3 sequence: CATSDKFTAGGDQPQHF. CDR3 sequence (DNA): TGTGCCACCAGTGATAAATTTACGGCAGGGGGTGATCAGCCCCAGCATTTT.

This clone was seen more than once but under ten times. The chain recombines TRBV2 with TRBJ1-6; tentatively, D is TRBD1 (6 bases). Germline assignment: CDR1 SNHLY and CDR2 FYNNEI. The CDR3 consists of 12 residues. Trimming cost V 6 bases and J 7 bases, with 7 bases left between them. CDR3 in DNA: TGTGCCAGCAGCACAGGGAATTCACCCCTCCACTTT. Translation gives CASSTGNSPLHF. The full variable domain, with the rest looked up from reference TRBV2 and TRBJ1-6, is EPEVTQTPSHQVTQMGQEVILRCVPISNHLYFYWYRQILGQKVEFLVSFYNNEISEKSEIFDDQFSVERPDGSNFTLKIRSTKLEDSAMYFCASSTGNSPLHFGNGTRLTVT.

The V and J genes are TRBV19 and TRBJ1-2; TRBD1 aligns across 7 bases. The CDR3 spans 14 residues. CDR1 LNHDA and CDR2 SQIVND come from the germline V gene (reference sequence). V trimming: 5 bases; J trimming: 2 bases; junction bases outside the gene matches: 5. Here the CDR3 reads CASSPQQGNYGYTF. The CDR3 region has the DNA TGTGCCAGTAGTCCACAACAGGGGAACTATGGCTACACCTTC. Based on the CDR3 plus reference TRBV19 and TRBJ1-2, the full variable domain is DGGITQSPKYLFRKEGQNVTLSCEQNLNHDAMYWYRQDPGQGLRLIYYSQIVNDFQKGDIAEGYSVSREKKESFPLTVTSAQKNPTAFYLCASSPQQGNYGYTFGSGTRLTVV.

The V and J genes are TRBV6-6 and TRBJ1-3; D ambiguous. V lost 5 bases and J lost 3, with 8 bases in between. This CDR3 is built from 13 residues. The germline gives CDR1 MNHNY, CDR2 SVGAGI (reference sequence). This CDR3 reads CASSNPGGNTIYF. CDR3 DNA sequence: TGTGCCAGCAGTAACCCAGGTGGAAACACCATATATTTT.

The rearrangement links TRBV10-2 to TRBJ1-3; TRBD1 agrees at 7 bases. The germline CDR1 and CDR2 sequences are WSHSY and SAAADI. With 5 bases clipped from V and 4 bases from J, the junction kept 11 bases outside the gene matches. This CDR3 is built from 16 residues. CDR3 amino acids: CASSKIIRTGGNTIYF. The CDR3 nucleotides read TGCGCCAGCAGTAAGATCATTAGGACAGGCGGAAACACCATATATTTT.

The gene calls are TRBV6-5 and TRBJ2-2, with D possibly being TRBD1 (5 bases). V was shortened by 0 bases and J by 3 bases, with 8 bases between the two germline ends. This CDR3 is 15 amino acids long. The germline CDR1 and CDR2 sequences are MNHEY and SVGAGI. The CDR3 sequence is CASSYSPRDTGELFF. CDR3 coding DNA: TGTGCCAGCAGTTACTCCCCCAGGGACACCGGGGAGCTGTTTTTT.

This chain uses TRBV19 with TRBJ1-1; no clear D gene. Germline CDR1 reads LNHDA; CDR2 reads SQIVND (reference sequence). This CDR3 spans 13 amino acids. Trimming shortened V by 2 bases and J by 4 bases, and 8 bases separated the two germline ends. As DNA, the CDR3 is TGTGCCAGTAGTATAAGTGGCCTCACTGAAGCTTTCTTT. This gives the protein CASSISGLTEAFF.

CDR3 protein: CASSSEVDYGYTF. The CDR3 DNA sequence: TGCGCCAGCTCGAGTGAGGTGGACTATGGCTACACCTTC. The chain recombines TRBV10-1 with TRBJ1-2; D unresolved. V was cut by 8 bases and J by 3 bases, with 13 bases left in between. This CDR3 has 13 amino acids. Germline CDR1 is WNHNN and CDR2 is SYGVQD (reference sequence).

This clone was recorded many times. The chain uses TRBV6-5 and TRBJ2-1; D is perhaps TRBD1 (6 bases). Germline CDR1 MNHEY, CDR2 SVGAGI. The V and J ends lost 3 bases and 4 bases respectively, with 13 bases between them. The CDR3 contains 15 residues. The CDR3 region is CASSYAAGDYNEQFF. The DNA of the CDR3 is TGTGCCAGCAGTTATGCGGCAGGGGATTACAATGAGCAGTTCTTC.

The rearrangement uses TRBV3-1 (or the pseudogene TRBV3-2) and TRBJ2-3; the match to TRBD2 covers 8 bases. This CDR3 is built from 17 residues. Germline CDR1 is LGHDT and CDR2 is YNNKEL (reference sequence). V shed 1 base, J shed 2 bases, and the junction held 8 bases outside the gene matches. This chain's CDR3 is CASSQVLSGGVTDTQYF. The CDR3 nucleotides are TGTGCCAGCAGCCAAGTTCTGTCGGGGGGGGTCACAGATACGCAGTATTTT.

The CDR3 loop reads CASSLVQNNYGYTF. The CDR3 nucleotides are TGTGCCAGCAGCTTGGTCCAGAATAACTATGGCTACACCTTC. The rearrangement joins TRBV5-6 to TRBJ1-2; D gene ambiguous. Germline CDR1 is SGHDT and CDR2 is YYEEEE. The CDR3 is 14 residues long. Trimming took off 0 bases at V and 1 base at J, with 7 bases between the two ends.

The rearrangement links TRBV19 to TRBJ1-4; 9 bases map to TRBD1. The CDR3 is made up of 16 amino acids. After removal of 3 bases from V and 5 bases from J, the junction contained 7 bases not matched to a gene. CDR1 LNHDA and CDR2 SQIVND come from the germline V gene (reference sequence). CDR3 in DNA: TGTGCCAGTAGTATGTCAGCCGGGACAGGGAATGAAAAACTGTTTTTT. It translates to CASSMSAGTGNEKLFF. The whole variable domain, filled in from reference TRBV19 and TRBJ1-4, reads DGGITQSPKYLFRKEGQNVTLSCEQNLNHDAMYWYRQDPGQGLRLIYYSQIVNDFQKGDIAEGYSVSREKKESFPLTVTSAQKNPTAFYLCASSMSAGTGNEKLFFGSGTQLSVL.

The chain carries TRBV14 and TRBJ2-2, with unresolved D. Germline V gene data show CDR1 as SGHDN and CDR2 as FVKESK. Trimming took 3 bases from V and 0 from J, leaving 20 bases between them. The CDR3 is 19 residues long. CDR3 residues: CASSHLDSRTGSNTGELFF. The CDR3 DNA reads as TGTGCCAGCAGCCACCTTGACTCCCGAACGGGTTCGAACACCGGGGAGCTGTTTTTT. The full variable domain, completed using reference TRBV14 and TRBJ2-2, is EAGVTQFPSHSVIEKGQTVTLRCDPISGHDNLYWYRRVMGKEIKFLLHFVKESKQDESGMPNNRFLAERTGGTYSTLKVQPAELEDSGVYFCASSHLDSRTGSNTGELFFGEGSRLTVL.

V usage is TRBV2 and J usage is TRBJ1-1; 9 bases align to TRBD1. The CDR3 totals 13 residues. The ends lost 4 bases at V and 11 bases at J; junction bases unmatched: 8. CDR1 and CDR2 from the germline V gene are SNHLY and FYNNEI. DNA for the CDR3: TGTGCCAGCAGTGGGGGACAGGGCGGTCGGGCTTTCTTT. The encoded protein is CASSGGQGGRAFF.

V and J are TRBV30 and TRBJ1-1, with D perhaps matching TRBD1 (5 bases). The CDR3 sequence is 13 residues long. V was shortened by 0 bases and J by 3 bases, with 8 bases between the two germline ends. Germline CDR1 reads GTSNPN; CDR2 reads SVGIG (reference sequence). The CDR3 DNA reads TGTGCCTGGAGTGTACAGGTTCACACTGAAGCTTTCTTT. Translated, it gives CAWSVQVHTEAFF.

V and J are TRBV12-3 or TRBV12-4 and TRBJ1-4; D call uncertain. The V gene lost 11 bases and the J gene lost 1 base, with 8 bases spanning the gap. This CDR3 has 12 residues. The CDR3 spells CAAGRTNEKLFF. DNA for the CDR3: TGTGCCGCGGGGAGAACTAATGAAAAACTGTTTTTT.

The chain recombines TRBV24-1 with TRBJ2-5; 8 nucleotides agree with TRBD1. V lost 4 bases, J lost 5 bases, and 11 bases stayed unmatched. CDR3 length equals 16 residues. Germline values: CDR1 KGHDR, CDR2 SFDVKD. The CDR3 DNA follows: TGTGCCACCAGTGACCAGTCGGACAGGGCTCGGGAGACCCAGTACTTC. Amino acid sequence: CATSDQSDRARETQYF.

The rearrangement joins TRBV20-1 to TRBJ2-3, with 9 bases fitting TRBD2. From germline, CDR1 is DFQATT and CDR2 SNEGSKA (reference sequence). The V segment lost 3 bases and the J segment 3 bases; nucleotides outside the gene matches: 10. The length of the CDR3 is 16 residues. The CDR3 loop is CSASSGLATGTDTQYF. CDR3 in DNA: TGCAGTGCTAGTTCCGGACTAGCGACTGGGACAGATACGCAGTATTTT.

The CDR3 DNA sequence: TGTGCCAGCAGCTGGACAGGCCAGAACACTGAAGCTTTCTTT. This gives the protein CASSWTGQNTEAFF. The chain employs TRBV5-5 and TRBJ1-1; TRBD1 agrees at 7 bases. This CDR3 has 14 amino acids. The ends lost 3 bases at V and 1 base at J; junction bases unmatched: 3. CDR1 and CDR2 from the germline V gene are SGHKS and YYEKEE (reference sequence).

The gene calls are TRBV12-3 or TRBV12-4 and TRBJ1-2, with D possibly matching TRBD1 (5 bases). Trimming took off 4 bases at V and 5 bases at J, with 8 bases between the two ends. The CDR3 runs to 12 residues. Here the CDR3 DNA reads TGTGCCAGCAGTTCGGACATATATGGCTACACCTTC. It yields the protein CASSSDIYGYTF.

The chain has TRBV5-5 and TRBJ2-1; 8 bases are a match to TRBD1. The CDR3 is 15 residues long. The ends lost 0 bases at V and 4 bases at J; junction bases unmatched: 3. Germline V CDR1 and CDR2: SGHKS, YYEKEE (reference sequence). This CDR3 reads CASSLGQGAYNEQFF. The DNA for the CDR3 is TGTGCCAGCAGCTTGGGGCAGGGGGCTTACAATGAGCAGTTCTTC. Full variable domain (missing parts from reference TRBV5-5 and TRBJ2-1): DAGVTQSPTHLIKTRGQQVTLRCSPISGHKSVSWYQQVLGQGPQFIFQYYEKEERGRGNFPDRFSARQFPNYSSELNVNALLLGDSALYLCASSLGQGAYNEQFFGPGTRLTVL.

The chain combines TRBV6-1 with TRBJ2-3; 14 nucleotides match TRBD2. Germline trimming cut 3 bases from V and 0 bases from J; bases unmatched to any gene: 5. CDR3 size: 18 residues. Germline V gives CDR1 MNHNS, CDR2 SASEGT. The chain's CDR3 is CASSEGTSGGPSTDTQYF. In DNA form, the CDR3 reads TGTGCCAGCAGTGAGGGGACTAGCGGGGGTCCTAGCACAGATACGCAGTATTTT.

V and J are TRBV7-9 and TRBJ2-1, with 8 bases matching TRBD2. V gave up 6 bases and J gave up 1 base; unmatched junction bases: 5. The CDR3 contains 15 residues. CDR1 SEHNR and CDR2 FQNEAQ come from the germline V gene (reference sequence). In DNA form, the CDR3 reads TGTGCCAGCAGGGAAATAGCGGGATCCTACAATGAGCAGTTCTTC. Residues: CASREIAGSYNEQFF.

This chain joins TRBV7-9 and TRBJ1-4, with 8 bases that match TRBD1. Losses at the gene ends were 3 bases for V and 0 bases for J; bases not matched to a gene: 9. CDR3 length equals 18 residues. Germline V CDR1 and CDR2: SEHNR, FQNEAQ (reference sequence). The chain's CDR3 is CASSFSGTGAATNEKLFF. The CDR3 nucleotides are TGTGCCAGCAGCTTCTCTGGGACAGGAGCTGCAACTAATGAAAAACTGTTTTTT.

On this clone itself: The same CDR3 is also encoded by other DNA sequences in this sample. The V gene is TRBV7-3, the J gene TRBJ2-5; perhaps TRBD2 as D (6 bases). This CDR3 contains 15 residues. Trimming pared 2 bases from V and 2 bases from J, leaving 12 bases between. Germline-derived CDR1 and CDR2 are SGHTA and FQGTGA. CDR3 coding DNA: TGTGCCAGCAGCTTAGGAGGGTCGCGACAAGAGACCCAGTACTTC. Its protein product is CASSLGGSRQETQYF.

A single count supports this clone. This chain links TRBV28 with TRBJ1-2; TRBD1 agrees at 12 bases. CDR1 is MDHEN, CDR2 SYDVKM, per germline. Unmatched junction bases numbered 6, after V lost 6 bases and J lost 4 bases. This CDR3 has 15 residues. CDR3 nucleotides: TGTGCCAGCAGCAGACCGGGACAGGGGGCCTATGGCTACACCTTC. This gives the protein CASSRPGQGAYGYTF.

Notes on this clone: Other DNA sequences in the same sample also yield this CDR3. V usage is TRBV30 and J usage is TRBJ1-1, with D unclear. With 0 bases removed from V and 5 bases from J, the gap between germline ends came to 7 bases. CDR3 length: 12 amino acids. From germline, CDR1 is GTSNPN and CDR2 SVGIG (reference sequence). Here the CDR3 DNA reads TGTGCCTGGAGTGTCGAGGGTACTGAAGCTTTCTTT. Its protein is CAWSVEGTEAFF.

In its sample, this clone was seen a few times. The V and J genes are TRBV19 and TRBJ1-2; D not resolved. V lost 7 bases and J lost 8, with 20 bases in between. CDR1 and CDR2 (germline): LNHDA, SQIVND (reference sequence). The CDR3 length is 14 residues. CDR3 DNA: TGTGCCAGTACCTCATCGGGGTTGCGGGGAGGCTACACCTTC. Its translation is CASTSSGLRGGYTF. The whole variable domain, filled in from reference TRBV19 and TRBJ1-2, reads DGGITQSPKYLFRKEGQNVTLSCEQNLNHDAMYWYRQDPGQGLRLIYYSQIVNDFQKGDIAEGYSVSREKKESFPLTVTSAQKNPTAFYLCASTSSGLRGGYTFGSGTRLTVV.

This chain uses TRBV30 with TRBJ1-5; a weak D match, TRBD1 (5 bases). Germline loops: CDR1 GTSNPN, CDR2 SVGIG (reference sequence). V lost 0 bases, J lost 3 bases, and 9 bases lay in between. The CDR3 loop spans 14 amino acids. The CDR3: CAWSVGADNQPQHF. In DNA form, the CDR3 reads TGTGCCTGGAGTGTAGGGGCGGACAATCAGCCCCAGCATTTT.

The chain carries TRBV19 and TRBJ1-3; 9 bases align to TRBD1. The CDR3 has 14 amino acids. Trimming at V came to 6 bases and at J to 8 bases, leaving 8 bases not matched to a gene. The germline gives CDR1 LNHDA, CDR2 SQIVND (reference sequence). CDR3 residues: CASRRTGVRDTIYF. In nucleotides, the CDR3 is TGTGCCAGTAGGAGGACAGGGGTTCGGGACACCATATATTTT. Full variable domain (remainder filled in from reference TRBV19 and TRBJ1-3): DGGITQSPKYLFRKEGQNVTLSCEQNLNHDAMYWYRQDPGQGLRLIYYSQIVNDFQKGDIAEGYSVSREKKESFPLTVTSAQKNPTAFYLCASRRTGVRDTIYFGEGSWLTVV.

This chain uses TRBV30 with TRBJ1-2; 10 nucleotides match TRBD1. Looked up from germline, CDR1 is GTSNPN and CDR2 is SVGIG (reference sequence). The CDR3 spans 17 residues. The trim removed 1 base at V and 2 bases at J, leaving 10 bases unmatched. The CDR3 reads CAWSAGTGAVRNYGYTF. The CDR3 region has the DNA TGTGCCTGGAGTGCAGGGACAGGGGCCGTCCGGAACTATGGCTACACCTTC.